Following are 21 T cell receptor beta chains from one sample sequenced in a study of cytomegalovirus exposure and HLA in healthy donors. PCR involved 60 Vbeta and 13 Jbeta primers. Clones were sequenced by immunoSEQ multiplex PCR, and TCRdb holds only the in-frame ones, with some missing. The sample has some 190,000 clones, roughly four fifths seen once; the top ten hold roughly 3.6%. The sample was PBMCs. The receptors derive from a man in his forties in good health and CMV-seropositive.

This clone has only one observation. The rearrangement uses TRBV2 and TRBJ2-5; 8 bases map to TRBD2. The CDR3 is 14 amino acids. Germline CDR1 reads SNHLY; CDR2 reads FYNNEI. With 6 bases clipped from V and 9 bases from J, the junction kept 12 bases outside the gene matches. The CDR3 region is CASSPGLATTAQYF. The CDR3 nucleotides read TGTGCCAGCAGCCCTGGACTAGCCACCACGGCCCAGTACTTC.

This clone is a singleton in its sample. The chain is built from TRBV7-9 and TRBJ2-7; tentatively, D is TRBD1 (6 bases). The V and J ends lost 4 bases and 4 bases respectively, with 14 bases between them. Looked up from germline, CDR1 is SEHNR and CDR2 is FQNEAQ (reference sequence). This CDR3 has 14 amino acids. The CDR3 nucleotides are TGTGCCAGCAGCTCCACAGGGTTTTCGTACGAGCAGTACTTC. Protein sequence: CASSSTGFSYEQYF.

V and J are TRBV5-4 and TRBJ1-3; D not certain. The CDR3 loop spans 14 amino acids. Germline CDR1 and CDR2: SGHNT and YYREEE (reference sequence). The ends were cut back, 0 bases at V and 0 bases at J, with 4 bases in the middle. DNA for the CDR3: TGTGCCAGCAGCTTGGACAACTCTGGAAACACCATATATTTT. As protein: CASSLDNSGNTIYF.

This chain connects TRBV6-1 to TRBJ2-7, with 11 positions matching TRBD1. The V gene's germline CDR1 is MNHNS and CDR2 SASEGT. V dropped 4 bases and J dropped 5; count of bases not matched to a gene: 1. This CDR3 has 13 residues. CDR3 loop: CASSGDRGDEQYF. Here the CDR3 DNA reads TGTGCCAGCAGTGGGGACAGGGGGGACGAGCAGTACTTC.

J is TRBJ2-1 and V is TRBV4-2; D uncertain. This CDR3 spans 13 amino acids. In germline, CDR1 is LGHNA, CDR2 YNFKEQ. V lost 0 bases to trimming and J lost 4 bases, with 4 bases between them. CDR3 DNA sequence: TGTGCCAGCAGCCAAGACGGGTACAATGAGCAGTTCTTC. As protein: CASSQDGYNEQFF.

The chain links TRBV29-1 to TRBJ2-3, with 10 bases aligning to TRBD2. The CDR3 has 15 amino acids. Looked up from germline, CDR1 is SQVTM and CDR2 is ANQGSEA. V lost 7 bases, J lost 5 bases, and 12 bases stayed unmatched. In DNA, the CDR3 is TGCAGCGCCGCAGGGGGAGCGGGGGGGAAAGATACGCAGTATTTT. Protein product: CSAAGGAGGKDTQYF.

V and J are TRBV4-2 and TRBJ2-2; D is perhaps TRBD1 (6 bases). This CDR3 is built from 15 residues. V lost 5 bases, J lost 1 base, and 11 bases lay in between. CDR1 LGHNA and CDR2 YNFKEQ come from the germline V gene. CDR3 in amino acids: CASSEKTGNTGELFF. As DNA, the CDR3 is TGTGCCAGCAGCGAGAAGACAGGGAACACCGGGGAGCTGTTTTTT.

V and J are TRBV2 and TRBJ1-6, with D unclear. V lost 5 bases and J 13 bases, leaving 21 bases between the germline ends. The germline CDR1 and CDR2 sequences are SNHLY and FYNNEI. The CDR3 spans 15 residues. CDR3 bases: TGTGCCAGCAGTATCTCCACCGGGATCGAGGCGCCCCTCCACTTT. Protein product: CASSISTGIEAPLHF. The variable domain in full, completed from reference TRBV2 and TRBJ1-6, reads EPEVTQTPSHQVTQMGQEVILRCVPISNHLYFYWYRQILGQKVEFLVSFYNNEISEKSEIFDDQFSVERPDGSNFTLKIRSTKLEDSAMYFCASSISTGIEAPLHFGNGTRLTVT.

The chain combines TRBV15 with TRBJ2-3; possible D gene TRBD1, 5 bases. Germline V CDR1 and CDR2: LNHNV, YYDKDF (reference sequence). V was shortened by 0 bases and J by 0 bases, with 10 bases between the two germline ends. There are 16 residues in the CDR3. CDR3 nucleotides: TGTGCCACCAGCAGAGAGGGCAGGGCTAGCACAGATACGCAGTATTTT. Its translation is CATSREGRASTDTQYF.

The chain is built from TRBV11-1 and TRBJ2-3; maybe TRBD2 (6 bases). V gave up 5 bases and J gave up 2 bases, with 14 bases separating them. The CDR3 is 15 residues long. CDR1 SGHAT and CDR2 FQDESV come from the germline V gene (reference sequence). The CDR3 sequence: CASSPGDSLTDTQYF. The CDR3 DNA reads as TGTGCCAGCAGCCCCGGGGACTCCCTCACAGATACGCAGTATTTT.

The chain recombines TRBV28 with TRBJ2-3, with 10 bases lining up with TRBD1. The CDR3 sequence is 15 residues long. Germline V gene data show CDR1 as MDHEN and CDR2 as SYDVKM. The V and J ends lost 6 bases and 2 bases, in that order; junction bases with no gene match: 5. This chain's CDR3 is CASSPGTGVTDTQYF. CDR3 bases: TGTGCCAGCAGCCCCGGGACAGGGGTCACAGATACGCAGTATTTT.

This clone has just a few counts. CDR3 sequence: CASSPDTGFGYGYTF. Written as DNA, the CDR3 is TGTGCCAGCAGCCCAGACACAGGGTTTGGCTATGGCTACACCTTC. The V and J genes are TRBV6-1 and TRBJ1-2; tentative D call: TRBD1 (6 bases). Trimming took 6 bases from V and 4 from J, leaving 18 bases between them. Germline V gene lookup returns CDR1 MNHNS and CDR2 SASEGT. The CDR3 consists of 15 residues.

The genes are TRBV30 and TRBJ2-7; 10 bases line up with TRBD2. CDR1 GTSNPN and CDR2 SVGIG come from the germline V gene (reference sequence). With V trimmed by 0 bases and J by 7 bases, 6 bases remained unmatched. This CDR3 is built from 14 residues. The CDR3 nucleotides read TGTGCCTGGAGTGTACTAGCGGGAAGCTGGGAGCAGTACTTC. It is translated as CAWSVLAGSWEQYF.

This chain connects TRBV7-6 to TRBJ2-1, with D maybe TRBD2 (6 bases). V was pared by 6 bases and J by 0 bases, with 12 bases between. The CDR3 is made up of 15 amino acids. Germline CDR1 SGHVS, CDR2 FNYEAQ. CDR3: CASRRDSSSYNEQFF. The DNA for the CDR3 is TGTGCCAGCAGAAGGGACTCCAGCTCCTACAATGAGCAGTTCTTC.

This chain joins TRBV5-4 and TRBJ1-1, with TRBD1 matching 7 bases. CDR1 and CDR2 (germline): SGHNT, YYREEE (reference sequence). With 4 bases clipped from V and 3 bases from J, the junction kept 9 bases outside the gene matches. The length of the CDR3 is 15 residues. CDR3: CASSPRTGADTEAFF. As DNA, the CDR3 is TGTGCCAGCAGCCCCCGAACAGGGGCGGACACTGAAGCTTTCTTT.

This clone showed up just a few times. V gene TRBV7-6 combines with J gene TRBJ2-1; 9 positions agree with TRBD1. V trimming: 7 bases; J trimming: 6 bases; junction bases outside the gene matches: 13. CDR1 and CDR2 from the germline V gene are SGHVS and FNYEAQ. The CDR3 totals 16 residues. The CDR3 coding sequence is TGTGCCAGCATTGGGGTGGGGACAGGGTCCGGCAATGAGCAGTTCTTC. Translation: CASIGVGTGSGNEQFF.

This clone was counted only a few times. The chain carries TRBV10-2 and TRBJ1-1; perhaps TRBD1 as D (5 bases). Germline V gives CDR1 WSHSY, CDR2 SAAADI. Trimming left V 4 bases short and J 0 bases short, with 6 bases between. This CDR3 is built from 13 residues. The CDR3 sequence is CASSVGVNTEAFF. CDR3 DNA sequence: TGCGCCAGCAGTGTAGGGGTGAACACTGAAGCTTTCTTT.

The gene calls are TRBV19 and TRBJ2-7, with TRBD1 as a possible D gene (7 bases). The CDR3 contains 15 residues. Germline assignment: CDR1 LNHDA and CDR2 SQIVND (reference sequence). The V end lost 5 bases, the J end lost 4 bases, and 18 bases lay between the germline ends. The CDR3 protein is CASSWDLTGRYEQYF. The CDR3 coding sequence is TGTGCCAGTAGTTGGGATTTGACAGGGAGGTACGAGCAGTACTTC.

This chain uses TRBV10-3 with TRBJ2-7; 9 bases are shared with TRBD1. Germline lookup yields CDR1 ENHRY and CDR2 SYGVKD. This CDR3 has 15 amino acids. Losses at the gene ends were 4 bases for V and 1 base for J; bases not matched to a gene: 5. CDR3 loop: CAISGPGQGSYEQYF. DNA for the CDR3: TGTGCCATCAGTGGCCCGGGACAGGGATCCTACGAGCAGTACTTC.

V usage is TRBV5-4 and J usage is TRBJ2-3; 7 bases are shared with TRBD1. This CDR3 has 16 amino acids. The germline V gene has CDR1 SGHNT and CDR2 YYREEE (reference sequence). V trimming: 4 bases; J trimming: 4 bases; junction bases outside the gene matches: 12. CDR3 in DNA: TGTGCCAGCAGCGGTTGGGACAGCAATGGACCAGATACGCAGTATTTT. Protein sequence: CASSGWDSNGPDTQYF. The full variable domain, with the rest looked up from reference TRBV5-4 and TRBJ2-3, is ETGVTQSPTHLIKTRGQQVTLRCSSQSGHNTVSWYQQALGQGPQFIFQYYREEENGRGNFPPRFSGLQFPNYSSELNVNALELDDSALYLCASSGWDSNGPDTQYFGPGTRLTVL.

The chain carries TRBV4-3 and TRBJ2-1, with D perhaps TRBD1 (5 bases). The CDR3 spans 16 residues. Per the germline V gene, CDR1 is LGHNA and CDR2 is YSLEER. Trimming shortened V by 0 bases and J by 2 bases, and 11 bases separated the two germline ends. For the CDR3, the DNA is TGCGCCAGCAGCCAAGATTATACAGGTACCTACAATGAGCAGTTCTTC. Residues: CASSQDYTGTYNEQFF.